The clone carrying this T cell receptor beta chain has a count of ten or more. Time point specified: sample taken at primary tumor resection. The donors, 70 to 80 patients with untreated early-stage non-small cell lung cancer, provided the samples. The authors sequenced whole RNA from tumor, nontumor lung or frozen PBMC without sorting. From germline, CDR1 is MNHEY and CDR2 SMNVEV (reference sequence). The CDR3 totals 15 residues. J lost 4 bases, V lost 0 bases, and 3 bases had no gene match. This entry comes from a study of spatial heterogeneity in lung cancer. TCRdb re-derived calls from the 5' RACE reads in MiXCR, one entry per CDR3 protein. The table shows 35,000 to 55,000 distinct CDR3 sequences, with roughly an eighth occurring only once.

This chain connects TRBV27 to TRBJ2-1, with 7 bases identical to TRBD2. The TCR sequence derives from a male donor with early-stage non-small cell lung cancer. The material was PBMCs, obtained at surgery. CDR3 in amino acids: CASSLSLAAYNEQFF. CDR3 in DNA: TGTGCCAGCAGTTTATCCCTAGCGGCTTACAATGAGCAGTTCTTC.